This entry lists 11 T cell receptor beta chains sequenced from one sample in a study of T cells after yellow fever vaccination. TCRdb processed the 5' RACE reads anew with MiXCR; each CDR3 protein has one entry. The table has 550,000 to 750,000 distinct CDR3 sequences, approximately 12% seen once. The sequencing here drew on PBMCs, taken on the day of the yellow fever booster vaccination. Every receptor here comes from a man between 25 and 39 years old who received the YFV17D yellow fever vaccine.

This clonotype was detected only a few times. The chain combines TRBV5-1 with TRBJ2-1, with D tentatively TRBD1 or TRBD2 (5 bases each). V was shortened by 3 bases and J by 6 bases, with 22 bases between the two germline ends. This CDR3 contains 17 residues. The germline V gene encodes CDR1 SGHRS and CDR2 YFSETQ. The CDR3 region is CASSSELGPPGTNEQFF. In DNA form, the CDR3 reads TGCGCCAGCAGCTCCGAACTGGGGCCCCCGGGGACCAATGAGCAGTTCTTC.

The chain is built from TRBV10-3 and TRBJ1-1; D is ambiguous. Trimming pared 6 bases from V and 2 bases from J, leaving 16 bases between. CDR3 length: 15 amino acids. Germline V gene sequence: CDR1 ENHRY, CDR2 SYGVKD. CDR3 region: CAIREDRRLNTEAFF. The CDR3 DNA reads as TGTGCCATCAGAGAGGACCGTCGGTTAAACACTGAAGCTTTCTTT.

CDR3 DNA sequence: TGTGCCAGTCAAGCCGGACAGGTATTCGAGCAGTACTTC. This codes for CASQAGQVFEQYF. The V gene is TRBV28, the J gene TRBJ2-7, with 7 nucleotides matching TRBD1. Germline V gene lookup returns CDR1 MDHEN and CDR2 SYDVKM. V gave up 9 bases and J gave up 6 bases; unmatched junction bases: 11. The CDR3 runs to 13 residues.

V usage is TRBV5-1 and J usage is TRBJ2-1; a possible D gene is TRBD1 (6 bases). V was pared by 1 base and J by 2 bases, with 16 bases between. The CDR3 has 17 amino acids. Per the germline V gene, CDR1 is SGHRS and CDR2 is YFSETQ. The CDR3 DNA reads TGCGCCAGCAGCTTGAGCCCACCGGGACACCCCTACAATGAGCAGTTCTTC. Translated: CASSLSPPGHPYNEQFF.

The chain has TRBV4-3 and TRBJ2-7; D is perhaps TRBD1 (6 bases). V was pared by 0 bases and J by 6 bases, with 12 bases between. The CDR3 loop spans 14 amino acids. The germline V gene encodes CDR1 LGHNA and CDR2 YSLEER. The CDR3 DNA reads as TGCGCCAGCAGCCAAGATGGGCTAGGGGGCGAGCAGTACTTC. Its protein is CASSQDGLGGEQYF.

The gene calls are TRBV21-1 and TRBJ2-7; TRBD2, the table's D call, was not compared with the DNA. TRBV21-1 is tagged as a pseudogene. The CDR3 has 14 amino acids. The CDR3: CASSSPRGFYEQYF. The CDR3 region has the DNA TGTGCCAGCAGCTCCCCGCGTGGGTTCTACGAGCAGTACTTC.

This clonotype was picked up a small number of times. The rearrangement joins TRBV10-2 to TRBJ2-1, with TRBD1 as a possible D gene (6 bases). V dropped 3 bases and J dropped 9 bases, with 9 bases sitting between them. There are 12 residues in the CDR3. The germline gives CDR1 WSHSY, CDR2 SAAADI. This chain's CDR3 is CASSDSRGEQFF. The CDR3 DNA is TGCGCCAGCAGTGATTCCAGGGGTGAGCAGTTCTTC.

The chain couples TRBV7-8 to TRBJ2-1; 12 nucleotides align to TRBD1. This CDR3 comprises 16 residues. Germline V gives CDR1 SGHVS, CDR2 FQNEAQ. Trimming at V came to 2 bases and at J to 8 bases, leaving 7 bases not matched to a gene. As DNA, the CDR3 is TGTGCCAGCAGCTTAAGGGGACAGGGGGCTAACGATGAGCAGTTCTTC. Protein product: CASSLRGQGANDEQFF.

This clonotype was counted between two and nine times. Germline is not matched at one junction end, which may reflect a read error. V and J are TRBV20-1 and TRBJ2-1, with D uncertain. Germline V CDR1 and CDR2: DFQATT, SNEGSKA (reference sequence). CDR3 length equals 10 residues. The CDR3 here is CSASGSGSGF. For the CDR3, the DNA is TGCAGTGCTAGTGGTTCGGGCTCGGGCTTC.

The V and J genes are TRBV5-1 and TRBJ2-1, with 8 nucleotides matching TRBD2. The V and J ends lost 2 bases and 0 bases, in that order; junction bases with no gene match: 1. From germline, CDR1 is SGHRS and CDR2 YFSETQ. The length of the CDR3 is 15 residues. The CDR3 sequence: CASSFREGSYNEQFF. CDR3 sequence (DNA): TGCGCCAGCAGCTTCCGGGAGGGCTCCTACAATGAGCAGTTCTTC.

The rearrangement links TRBV12-3 or TRBV12-4 to TRBJ2-2; D ambiguous. Trimming removed 8 bases from V and 7 bases from J, with 14 bases in between. The CDR3 spans 13 residues. CDR3 loop: CASGNSVVGELFF. Written as DNA, the CDR3 is TGTGCCAGCGGGAACTCGGTAGTCGGGGAGCTGTTTTTT.